This TCR beta chain emerged from a study of T cells in Graves' hyperthyroidism and ophthalmopathy. This clonotype showed up many times. What was amplified from RNA transcripts were TCR beta CDR3 regions. Primed by the HTBI set, a first-round RT-PCR was run on the TCR CDR3. TCRdb recomputed calls from the multiplex PCR reads with MiXCR, one row per CDR3 protein. There are some 350,000 distinct CDR3 sequences in the sample; about 15% occur only once, and approximately 19% lies in the top ten. The CDR3 is made up of 16 amino acids. Unmatched junction bases numbered 1, after V lost 2 bases and J lost 3 bases.

This TCR was recovered from a woman aged 55-75 years with Graves' ophthalmopathy. The sequenced sample was blood. J is TRBJ2-1 and V is TRBV12-3 or TRBV12-4; 13 nucleotides agree with TRBD2. This chain's CDR3 is CASSLTSGGGYNEQFF. The CDR3 DNA reads as TGTGCCAGCAGTTTAACTAGCGGGGGGGGCTACAATGAGCAGTTCTTC.